This T cell receptor (beta chain) was sequenced in a study of blood T cells in healthy people across ages. Worth noting for this clonotype: The antigen remains undetermined.

Whole-study results and caveats: There was a strong correlation between TCR beta diversity and naive T cell percentage.

It was with a sample-barcoded 5' primer and a J-beta primer mix that a second PCR of roughly 7 to 12 cycles was run. Each sample provided no less than 3 million CDR3-containing paired-end reads. TCRdb recomputed calls from the 5' RACE reads with MiXCR, one row per CDR3 protein. This repertoire shows approximately 780,000 distinct CDR3 sequences, 25% to 30% found once; its top ten account for about 2.9%. This CDR3 comprises 13 residues. Deletions cut 0 bases from V and 9 bases from J, with 6 bases between. Germline V CDR1 and CDR2: LGHNA, YNFKEQ. This sample also appeared in a second study, on T cells of mothers and their children. As that report states: Material was donated by three healthy Caucasian mothers and their six children. No clone of persistent microchimeric T cells was detected.

The receptor was derived from a boy aged 5-17 years in good health. Sequencing was done on a sample of blood. V and J are TRBV4-2 and TRBJ1-6; D gene ambiguous. CDR3 DNA: TGTGCCAGCAGCCAAGACCGCGGTTCACCCCTCCACTTT. Translated, it gives CASSQDRGSPLHF.